This entry lists 32 T cell receptor beta chains sequenced from one sample in a study of blood T cell repertoires in COVID-19. TCRdb's table, derived via immunoSEQ multiplex PCR, lists solely in-frame clones and lacks some. Counted here are hundreds of thousands of clones, more than 75% occurring once; the ten biggest clones make up 9.5% to 15%. The sequenced material came from peripheral blood. The receptors here all came from a woman in her sixties with active or convalescent COVID-19.

The chain carries TRBV3-1 (or the pseudogene TRBV3-2) and TRBJ2-1, with a tentative D call TRBD2 (5 bases). CDR1 and CDR2 from the germline V gene are LGHDT and YNNKEL (reference sequence). Trimming shortened V by 4 bases and J by 12 bases, and 13 bases separated the two germline ends. The length of the CDR3 is 12 residues. The CDR3 sequence: CASSPTVGVQFF. For the CDR3, the DNA is TGTGCCAGCAGCCCCACAGTGGGAGTGCAGTTCTTC.

The chain carries TRBV6-2 or TRBV6-3 and TRBJ2-7, with TRBD1 matching over 8 bases. The length of the CDR3 is 15 residues. The V segment lost 5 bases and the J segment 1 base; nucleotides outside the gene matches: 7. Germline V gene data show CDR1 as MNHEY and CDR2 as SVGEGT. The DNA for the CDR3 is TGTGCCAGCAGTGCCACCGACAGGGGATCCTACGAGCAGTACTTC. It codes for CASSATDRGSYEQYF.

This chain connects TRBV7-2 to TRBJ1-2; D may be TRBD1 (6 bases). The CDR3 spans 13 residues. CDR1 is SGHTA and CDR2 is FQGNSA in the germline V gene. V was cut by 5 bases and J by 3 bases, with 10 bases left in between. The chain's CDR3 is CASSPQGYYGYTF. The CDR3 DNA is TGTGCCAGCAGCCCACAGGGCTACTATGGCTACACCTTC.

This clone was picked up one time. The chain joins TRBV6-1 to TRBJ2-4; maybe TRBD2 (6 bases). The CDR3 sequence is 17 residues long. Germline V CDR1 and CDR2: MNHNS, SASEGT. Trimming left V 3 bases short and J 1 base short, with 16 bases between. The CDR3 bases are TGTGCCAGCAGTGAGGTGTCCTCCCGGGGGGCCAAAAACATTCAGTACTTC. It encodes CASSEVSSRGAKNIQYF.

This rearrangement joins TRBV6-6 to TRBJ2-7; 10 bases match TRBD1. The V segment lost 0 bases and the J segment 5 bases; nucleotides outside the gene matches: 7. Per germline, CDR1 MNHNY and CDR2 SVGAGI (reference sequence). This CDR3 region has 16 residues. CDR3 DNA sequence: TGTGCCAGCAGTTACTCCTTGGGACAGGGGAACCACGAGCAGTACTTC. Translation: CASSYSLGQGNHEQYF.

The J gene is TRBJ2-5, the V gene TRBV2; TRBD2 might be the D (6 bases). The CDR3 is 12 amino acids. V was clipped by 6 bases and J by 4 bases, with 9 bases between them. Germline V gene sequence: CDR1 SNHLY, CDR2 FYNNEI. CDR3 sequence reads: CASRPEGETQYF. The DNA for the CDR3 is TGTGCCAGCAGGCCGGAGGGAGAGACCCAGTACTTC. Using reference TRBV2 and TRBJ2-5 for the parts outside the CDR3, the full variable domain is EPEVTQTPSHQVTQMGQEVILRCVPISNHLYFYWYRQILGQKVEFLVSFYNNEISEKSEIFDDQFSVERPDGSNFTLKIRSTKLEDSAMYFCASRPEGETQYFGPGTRLLVL.

This clone was counted between two and nine times. This sequence joins TRBV29-1 and TRBJ2-1; 7 bases line up with TRBD2. The CDR3 sequence is 14 residues long. The J segment lost 8 bases and the V segment lost 8 bases, leaving 15 bases of the junction unmatched. The germline CDR1 and CDR2 sequences are SQVTM and ANQGSEA. In nucleotides, the CDR3 is TGCAGCTTTAGCGGGCTTTGGGGGGAGGATGAGCAGTTCTTC. Residues: CSFSGLWGEDEQFF.

The chain employs TRBV25-1 and TRBJ1-6; no reliable D call. The germline V and J ends were trimmed by 3 bases and 10 bases, with 13 bases remaining between them. The CDR3 consists of 14 residues. In germline, CDR1 is MGHDK, CDR2 SYGVNS. This chain's CDR3 is CASSDLPPGSPLHF. Here the CDR3 DNA reads TGTGCCAGCAGTGATCTCCCTCCGGGGTCACCCCTCCACTTT.

Only a few counts were recorded for this clone. The V and J genes are TRBV7-2 and TRBJ1-2; 8 bases line up with TRBD1. The CDR3 consists of 18 residues. Per germline, CDR1 SGHTA and CDR2 FQGNSA. V was pared by 1 base and J by 3 bases, with 13 bases of the junction left unmatched. This CDR3 reads CASSLVLPGQGRDYGYTF. The CDR3 nucleotides read TGTGCCAGCAGCTTAGTCTTACCCGGACAGGGTAGGGACTATGGCTACACCTTC.

This chain links TRBV4-3 with TRBJ2-1; TRBD2 is a possible D gene (5 bases). V was clipped by 3 bases and J by 5 bases, with 14 bases between them. The CDR3 has 15 amino acids. CDR1 and CDR2 (germline): LGHNA, YSLEER. The CDR3 region is CASSHGYGKDNEQFF. The CDR3 nucleotides are TGCGCCAGCAGCCATGGGTACGGGAAGGACAATGAGCAGTTCTTC.

This chain uses TRBV6-5 with TRBJ2-1, with D possibly matching TRBD2 (6 bases). Trimming took off 7 bases at V and 5 bases at J, with 15 bases between the two ends. Germline V gene data show CDR1 as MNHEY and CDR2 as SVGAGI. The CDR3 runs to 14 residues. The DNA of the CDR3 is TGTGCCAGCACCGGGACTTTAGCTGACAATGAGCAGTTCTTC. Amino acid sequence: CASTGTLADNEQFF.

The chain employs TRBV4-1 and TRBJ2-5; 7 bases line up with TRBD2. Trimming at V came to 5 bases and at J to 5 bases, leaving 11 bases not matched to a gene. Germline assignment: CDR1 MGHRA and CDR2 YSYEKL. The CDR3 length is 15 residues. CDR3 nucleotide sequence: TGCGCCAGCAGCGCCCGGACTAGGGCGCGGGAGACCCAGTACTTC. Amino acid sequence: CASSARTRARETQYF.

This chain uses TRBV6-5 with TRBJ1-6; D remains ambiguous. The V and J ends lost 7 bases and 8 bases respectively, with 12 bases between them. There are 13 residues in the CDR3. In germline, CDR1 is MNHEY, CDR2 SVGAGI. CDR3 DNA: TGTGCCAGCAAGAAGGCCCGGGATTCACCCCTCCACTTT. Amino acids: CASKKARDSPLHF.

This clone was seen just once. The J gene is TRBJ2-7, the V gene TRBV27; tentatively, D is TRBD1 (6 bases). Germline V lookup: CDR1 MNHEY, CDR2 SMNVEV (reference sequence). The CDR3 sequence is 14 residues long. V shed 6 bases and J shed 3 bases, with 15 bases lying between them. The CDR3 DNA sequence: TGTGCCAGCAGACCACAAACAGGGTACTACGAGCAGTACTTC. It translates to CASRPQTGYYEQYF.

V gene TRBV7-9 combines with J gene TRBJ2-1, with D possibly matching TRBD1 (5 bases). Deletions cut 5 bases from V and 1 base from J, with 18 bases between. The CDR3 is made up of 17 amino acids. Germline CDR1 is SEHNR and CDR2 is FQNEAQ (reference sequence). CDR3 nucleotide sequence: TGTGCCAGCAGCCGACCAAGGATAGGGGAATCCTACAATGAGCAGTTCTTC. Translating it yields CASSRPRIGESYNEQFF.

J is TRBJ2-3 and V is TRBV7-9; 13 nucleotides align to TRBD2. CDR3 size: 18 residues. V trimming: 5 bases; J trimming: 0 bases; junction bases outside the gene matches: 8. CDR1 and CDR2 (germline): SEHNR, FQNEAQ (reference sequence). The CDR3 is CASSPGTSGTPSTDTQYF. In DNA form, the CDR3 reads TGTGCCAGCAGCCCCGGGACTAGCGGGACACCTAGCACAGATACGCAGTATTTT.

The chain has TRBV27 and TRBJ2-2; 13 bases fit TRBD2. Germline CDR1 MNHEY, CDR2 SMNVEV (reference sequence). Trimming removed 7 bases from V and 6 bases from J; junction bases left unmatched: 8. The CDR3 is 16 amino acids. CDR3 coding DNA: TGTGCCAGCACCCCCAGACTAGCGGGGGGAGCCGGGGAGCTGTTTTTT. Its translation is CASTPRLAGGAGELFF.

V and J are TRBV15 and TRBJ2-1; perhaps TRBD2 as D (7 bases). Germline CDR1 LNHNV, CDR2 YYDKDF (reference sequence). The CDR3 length is 15 residues. Trimming stripped 0 bases from V and 8 bases from J, with 14 bases between. The CDR3 DNA follows: TGTGCCACCAGCAGAGATGGGGGAGGGGGTGATGAGCAGTTCTTC. Its translation is CATSRDGGGGDEQFF. The full variable domain, rest sourced from reference TRBV15 and TRBJ2-1, is DAMVIQNPRYQVTQFGKPVTLSCSQTLNHNVMYWYQQKSSQAPKLLFHYYDKDFNNEADTPDNFQSRRPNTSFCFLDIRSPGLGDTAMYLCATSRDGGGGDEQFFGPGTRLTVL.

This rearrangement joins TRBV18 to TRBJ1-1; maybe TRBD1 (5 bases). Per germline, CDR1 KGHSH and CDR2 LQKENI. Trimming took off 6 bases at V and 5 bases at J, with 19 bases between the two ends. CDR3 length equals 15 residues. CDR3 amino acids: CASSRLSEGATEAFF. Written as DNA, the CDR3 is TGTGCCAGCTCGCGACTTTCAGAAGGGGCTACTGAAGCTTTCTTT.

The J gene is TRBJ2-3, the V gene TRBV7-6, with TRBD2 identical over 13 bases. V lost 2 bases, J lost 1 base, and 3 bases stayed unmatched. Germline V gene sequence: CDR1 SGHVS, CDR2 FNYEAQ. The CDR3 runs to 17 residues. CDR3 coding DNA: TGTGCCAGCAGCTTATCAGGACTAGCGGGGGGCACAGATACGCAGTATTTT. Translating it yields CASSLSGLAGGTDTQYF.

The chain is built from TRBV30 and TRBJ1-4, with 9 bases lining up with TRBD1. The CDR3 loop spans 16 amino acids. After removal of 3 bases from V and 6 bases from J, the junction contained 11 bases not matched to a gene. CDR1 is GTSNPN, CDR2 SVGIG, per germline (reference sequence). The CDR3 loop is CAWSPRNRGLDEKLFF. The CDR3 DNA is TGTGCCTGGAGCCCCCGGAACAGGGGGCTGGATGAAAAACTGTTTTTT.

The CDR3 here is CASSPTGGASPLHF. CDR3 bases: TGTGCCAGCAGTCCGACAGGGGGCGCATCACCCCTCCACTTT. V is TRBV25-1 and J is TRBJ1-6; 10 bases map to TRBD1. CDR3 length equals 14 residues. J was trimmed by 10 bases and V by 5 bases; bases with no gene match: 5. The germline CDR1 and CDR2 sequences are MGHDK and SYGVNS.

This clone has a handful of counts. This chain links TRBV6-5 with TRBJ1-2; D is possibly TRBD1 (5 bases). Germline V lookup: CDR1 MNHEY, CDR2 SVGAGI. The germline V and J ends were trimmed by 7 bases and 4 bases, with 16 bases remaining between them. This CDR3 has 14 residues. CDR3 nucleotides: TGTGCCAGCAAGGACACGGACACTACCTATGGCTACACCTTC. It encodes CASKDTDTTYGYTF.

The rearrangement links TRBV25-1 to TRBJ2-7; TRBD1 might be the D (5 bases). This CDR3 spans 14 amino acids. Between the trimmed V and J ends, which lost 3 bases and 2 bases, there was a span of 11 bases. Germline loops: CDR1 MGHDK, CDR2 SYGVNS. CDR3 nucleotides: TGTGCCAGCAGTGATCGGACACAGACCTACGAGCAGTACTTC. The encoded protein is CASSDRTQTYEQYF.

Remarks on this clone: The DNA is omitted, as the CDR3 cannot be located on it reliably, and the CDR3 follows TCRdb's listing. V gene TRBV6-5 combines with J gene TRBJ2-7; the D call TRBD1 from the table was never checked on the DNA. The CDR3 is 15 amino acids long, termini counted. The germline V gene encodes CDR1 MNHEY and CDR2 SVGAGI. Here the CDR3 reads CASSTSTGGPYEQYF.

This chain uses TRBV29-1 with TRBJ2-3; the match to TRBD2 covers 9 bases. Germline CDR1 is SQVTM and CDR2 is ANQGSEA. The CDR3 length is 14 residues. Trimming took 4 bases from V and 2 from J; bases not matched to a gene: 4. The CDR3 loop reads CSVGLAGTTDTQYF. In nucleotides, the CDR3 is TGCAGCGTTGGTCTAGCGGGGACCACAGATACGCAGTATTTT.

J is TRBJ2-7 and V is TRBV6-2 or TRBV6-3; 9 bases line up with TRBD2. Per germline, CDR1 MNHEY and CDR2 SVGEGT. With 2 bases clipped from V and 4 bases from J, the junction kept 9 bases outside the gene matches. The CDR3 runs 16 residues. The CDR3 reads CASSYPRGAGGYEQYF. The CDR3 DNA sequence: TGTGCCAGCAGTTACCCAAGAGGAGCGGGGGGATACGAGCAGTACTTC.

V usage is TRBV5-5 and J usage is TRBJ1-4; 7 positions match TRBD1. The V gene end was trimmed by 4 bases and the J gene end by 0 bases; junction bases not matched to a gene: 6. The CDR3 length is 16 residues. The germline gives CDR1 SGHKS, CDR2 YYEKEE (reference sequence). The CDR3 DNA follows: TGTGCCAGCAGCCCGGGACAGCTTGCAACTAATGAAAAACTGTTTTTT. It yields the protein CASSPGQLATNEKLFF.

The chain carries TRBV5-8 and TRBJ1-4; no reliable D call. This CDR3 spans 13 amino acids. Trimming pared 1 base from V and 8 bases from J, leaving 9 bases between. Germline lookup yields CDR1 SGHTS and CDR2 YDEGEE. CDR3 amino acids: CASSLHGGEKLFF. The CDR3 bases are TGTGCCAGCAGCTTGCACGGAGGAGAAAAACTGTTTTTT.

The genes are TRBV25-1 and TRBJ2-3; 7 bases fit TRBD1. CDR3 length equals 15 residues. After removal of 6 bases from V and 3 bases from J, the junction contained 9 bases not matched to a gene. Germline V lookup: CDR1 MGHDK, CDR2 SYGVNS. For the CDR3, the DNA is TGTGCCAGCAGCAATACAGGGGAAGGGACAGATACGCAGTATTTT. It translates to CASSNTGEGTDTQYF.

A single count supports this clone. The V call is TRBV24-1, the J call TRBJ2-3; D perhaps matches TRBD1 (6 bases). CDR1 and CDR2 from the germline V gene are KGHDR and SFDVKD. Trimming stripped 5 bases from V and 0 bases from J, with 11 bases between. The CDR3 runs to 15 residues. CDR3 protein: CATSAGTFSTDTQYF. The DNA of the CDR3 is TGTGCCACCAGTGCCGGGACATTTAGCACAGATACGCAGTATTTT.

The table lists this clone with a count of one. This chain uses TRBV5-1 with TRBJ2-1; D is uncertain. Germline CDR1 SGHRS, CDR2 YFSETQ. Trimming pared 5 bases from V and 4 bases from J, leaving 13 bases between. This CDR3 has 14 residues. CDR3 amino acids: CASREIPVYNEQFF. CDR3 nucleotide sequence: TGCGCCAGCAGGGAGATCCCCGTTTACAATGAGCAGTTCTTC.